This TCR beta chain was sequenced in a study of OX40 agonist ivuxolimab in advanced cancers. Regarding the study in general: Ivuxolimab was a fully human IgG2 agonistic monoclonal antibody targeting the costimulatory receptor OX40 (CD134). The paper describes the monotherapy dose-escalation part (N of about 54 patients) of the phase I trial of ivuxolimab. Partial responses occurred in three dose-escalation patients: two with cutaneous melanoma and one with hepatocellular carcinoma. Peripheral TCRbeta sequencing aimed to test whether ivuxolimab altered TCR sequence diversity and caused clonal T-cell expansion. Among the approximately 50 dose-escalation patients, roughly 20 had hepatocellular carcinoma, roughly 15 melanoma, 9 renal cell carcinoma and 9 head and neck cancer. Patients were allowed to have had prior anti-PD-1, anti-PD-L1 or anti-CTLA-4 therapy, and 30% to 40% of the dose-escalation patients had been treated with checkpoint inhibitors. Intravenous ivuxolimab was administered to patients every 2 weeks at six dose levels: 0.01, 0.1, 0.3, 1.5, 3 and 10 mg/kg. The dose-escalation cohort was about 83% male with a mean age of approximately 60 years, ranging from 23 to 79.

Patients with a history of autoimmune disease or receiving systemic immunosuppression were excluded from the trial. Peripheral blood for TCR sequencing was drawn from every dose cohort at baseline, at cycle 4 day 1 and at cycle 7 day 1. Samples came from an open-label, multicenter, first-in-human phase I dose-escalation trial of ivuxolimab. Adults with locally advanced or metastatic melanoma, renal cell carcinoma, hepatocellular carcinoma or head and neck squamous cell carcinoma were enrolled in the trial. CD4+ and CD8+ T cells were sorted separately from peripheral blood before TCR sequencing. This clone is categorized as medium-sized (0.01 to 0.1%). This receptor's antigen is unknown. No much larger clonotype is one base removed from it; base qualities were not supplied. CDR1 and CDR2 (LNHDA, SQIVND) derive from the germline V gene (reference sequence). Taken from cysteine to phenylalanine, the CDR3 has 14 residues. Kept here is only the CDR3 DNA, which spans 42 bases and is read in frame from base 1. V is reduced by 2 bases and J by 3 bases, leaving a spacing of 10 bases between them.

To sequence the TCRbeta CDR3 region, genomic DNA was isolated from the sorted cells. The immunoSEQ Assay was used to sequence the TCRbeta CDR3 regions. The table comes from immuneACCESS by way of TCRdb, which keeps in-frame sequences with V and J called. Part of the clones is missing from these tables; in studies checked, under half for an unresolved V gene and the rest for unknown reasons. The sample data list around 30,000 clones, and about four fifths of these were observed just once. About 2.7% of the sample goes to the ten largest clones. What the work shows at the level of the full study, not this receptor alone: Low levels of normalized T-cell clonal expansion were also seen in some patients who did not respond. After ivuxolimab, more expanded clones were found on average in CD8+ T cells than in CD4+ T cells. Which antigens the clonally expanded peripheral T cells were specific for was not determined. In the 0.1-3.0 mg/kg groups, partial responders were among the patients with the lowest normalized peripheral clonal expansion, particularly in CD8+ T cells. At doses from 0.1 to 3.0 mg/kg, clonal expansion was seen in both CD4+ and CD8+ blood T cells between baseline and week 6.

The sequencing here drew on CD4+ or CD8+ T cells sorted from blood, taken in a trial of the OX40 agonist ivuxolimab. The TCR originated in an adult with an advanced solid tumor such as melanoma, head and neck, liver or kidney cancer. The chain links TRBV19 with TRBJ1-2; TRBD1 is a possible D gene, resting on 6 matching bases. CDR3 reads: CASSIRGADYGYTF. In nucleotides, the sequence is TGTGCCAGTAGTATACGGGGGGCTGACTATGGCTACACCTTC.